Here is one TCR beta chain with its context. Authors' analysis steps: Reference gene primer amplification in the assay estimated nucleated cell counts. Repertoires were generated with immunoSEQ multiplex PCR, while TCRdb's copy carries only in-frame clones and drops some. V and J calls and clone size are those listed in that table; D and trimming were worked out from the DNA. The table records tens of thousands of clones, around 82% of them present only once. The data were taken from a study of blood T cell repertoires in COVID-19. As for the study in general: The study drew acute and convalescent COVID-19 samples from the United States, Italy and Spain. The cDNA or gDNA used as material had been derived from T cells, B-cell-depleted T cells, or PBMCs.

V dropped 4 bases and J dropped 5 bases, with 11 bases sitting between them. The germline gives CDR1 SGHTA, CDR2 FQGTGA. The CDR3 is made up of 13 amino acids. V and J are TRBV7-3 and TRBJ2-5; D is perhaps TRBD1 (5 bases). The TCR originated in a human donor in a cohort sampled during active COVID-19. Sequenced: peripheral blood. The CDR3 DNA sequence: TGTGCCAGCAGCTCCCAGGGTGGGGAGACCCAGTACTTC. It is translated as CASSSQGGETQYF. Combining the CDR3 with reference TRBV7-3 and TRBJ2-5 gives the whole variable domain GAGVSQTPSNKVTEKGKYVELRCDPISGHTALYWYRQSLGQGPEFLIYFQGTGAADDSGLPNDRFFAVRPEGSVSTLKIQRTERGDSAVYLCASSSQGGETQYFGPGTRLLVL.